These T cell receptor beta chains were read from a single sample in a study of blood T cell repertoires in COVID-19. Assay: immunoSEQ multiplex PCR; the TCRdb copy retains only in-frame clones and omits some. Here the sample spans around 180,000 clones, roughly 70% being singletons. Sequenced input: peripheral blood. These TCRs come from an elderly woman with acute or convalescent COVID-19. Both conserved end residues are part of each CDR3. The D gene is left open where the match is weak. Only some rows state a clone size, as once, few, many or a class for expanded clones.

CDR3 DNA | CDR3 protein | CDR3 length | J gene | V gene | clone size | D gene
TGTGCCAGCAGCAAAGGACAGGGTCAGGGTGAAAAACTGTTTTTT | CASSKGQGQGEKLFF | 15 | TRBJ1-4 | TRBV5-4 | once | TRBD1
TGCGCCAGCAGCCAAGGATATATAGCCCGCGAGCAGTACTTC | CASSQGYIAREQYF | 14 | TRBJ2-7 | TRBV4-1 | once | -
TGTGCCAGCAGCCAATCCTCGGGGTCTGGGGCCAACGTCCTGACTTTC | CASSQSSGSGANVLTF | 16 | TRBJ2-6 | TRBV16 | - | -
TGCGCCAGCAGCCAAAGGGGAGCGGGACAGGAGTACTTC | CASSQRGAGQEYF | 13 | TRBJ2-7 | TRBV4-1 | - | -
TGTGCCGGGCACCGGGGATATGGCTACACCTTC | CAGHRGYGYTF | 11 | TRBJ1-2 | TRBV6-4 | - | -
TGTGCCAGCAGATACGACAGGGCTGGAAACACCATATATTTT | CASRYDRAGNTIYF | 14 | TRBJ1-3 | TRBV7-9 | - | TRBD1
TGTGCCAGCAGCCTGGGGGGACCCTCCACAGATACGCAGTATTTT | CASSLGGPSTDTQYF | 15 | TRBJ2-3 | TRBV28 | once | -
TGTGCCAGCTCACCACCTCAACAGACCACCTATGAAGCTTTCTTT | CASSPPQQTTYEAFF | 15 | TRBJ1-1 | TRBV18 | - | -
TGTGCCAGTAGTATTTTCCGGGAACCAACGATCCATGGGCAGTTCTTC | CASSIFREPTIHGQFF | 16 | TRBJ2-1 | TRBV19 | - | -
TGCGCCAGCAGCCCCCGGACGGACTACTATGGCTACACCTTC | CASSPRTDYYGYTF | 14 | TRBJ1-2 | TRBV4-1 | few | -
TGTGCCAGCAGTTACCGAGTGAACACTGAAGCTTTCTTT | CASSYRVNTEAFF | 13 | TRBJ1-1 | TRBV6-5 | few | -
TGTGCCAGCACCCTACGCCAGGGGTCGGGTGAAAAACTGTTTTTT | CASTLRQGSGEKLFF | 15 | TRBJ1-4 | TRBV27 | - | -
TGTGCCAGTAGCCCCCCACTGGGAGGGCAAGAGACCCAGTACTTC | CASSPPLGGQETQYF | 15 | TRBJ2-5 | TRBV19 | - | TRBD2
TGTGCCAGCAGCCCGGCAGGGGAAGTCAAAAACATTCAGTACTTC | CASSPAGEVKNIQYF | 15 | TRBJ2-4 | TRBV28 | once | -
TGTGCCAGCTCCTTGGGTCTAGCGGGAGAGACCCAGTACTTC | CASSLGLAGETQYF | 14 | TRBJ2-5 | TRBV2 | - | TRBD2
TGTGCCAGCAGTTTAATGGGACTTAATACCAATCAGCCCCAGCATTTT | CASSLMGLNTNQPQHF | 16 | TRBJ1-5 | TRBV28 | - | -
TGTGCCAGCAGTTACAGGGGCCTCGTGAACACTGAAGCTTTCTTT | CASSYRGLVNTEAFF | 15 | TRBJ1-1 | TRBV6-5 | - | -
TGTGCCAGCAGCCCTCGGGGACAGGGTGATTCACCCCTCCACTTT | CASSPRGQGDSPLHF | 15 | TRBJ1-6 | TRBV5-5 | - | TRBD1
TGTGCCAGCAGTTTGGGCTGGCGCAATTTAGAGCAGTACTTC | CASSLGWRNLEQYF | 14 | TRBJ2-7 | TRBV28 | - | -
TGTGCCAGTAGTATTCCCGGACGGAGGCGCGAAGCTTTCTTT | CASSIPGRRREAFF | 14 | TRBJ1-1 | TRBV19 | - | -
TGTGCCAGTAGTATCCAAGAGGTGGATACGCAGTATTTT | CASSIQEVDTQYF | 13 | TRBJ2-3 | TRBV19 | - | -
TGTGCCAGCAGCTGGAGCGGGTCGAACACCGGGGAGCTGTTTTTT | CASSWSGSNTGELFF | 15 | TRBJ2-2 | TRBV7-3 | once | -
TGTGCCAGCAGGCCCCCGGGACTAGCGGGGTTGAATGAGCAGTTCTTC | CASRPPGLAGLNEQFF | 16 | TRBJ2-1 | TRBV7-2 | - | TRBD2
TGTGCCAGCAGTTACTCGAGGCCCCACACTGAAGCTTTCTTT | CASSYSRPHTEAFF | 14 | TRBJ1-1 | TRBV6-5 | - | -
TGTGCCAGCAGTGGGTTTGCAGGGGCCAATGAGCAGTTCTTC | CASSGFAGANEQFF | 14 | TRBJ2-1 | TRBV25-1 | - | -
TGCGCCAGCAGCTTGGACCTCGGGACAGCCATGGGGCAGTACTTC | CASSLDLGTAMGQYF | 15 | TRBJ2-7 | TRBV5-1 | - | TRBD1
TGTGCCAGCAGGCAGGCAACCCTTGAGCAGTTCTTC | CASRQATLEQFF | 12 | TRBJ2-1 | TRBV14 | - | -
TGTGCCAGCAGTTCACCCGGGCAGCGGGGGAATGAGCAGTTCTTC | CASSSPGQRGNEQFF | 15 | TRBJ2-1 | TRBV28 | - | TRBD2
TGTGCCAGCAGCCCTCAACAGAGCTCCTACGAGCAGTACTTC | CASSPQQSSYEQYF | 14 | TRBJ2-7 | TRBV5-6 | - | -
TGTGCCAGCAGCTTAGTGGGACAGGGCACGGATACGCAGTATTTT | CASSLVGQGTDTQYF | 15 | TRBJ2-3 | TRBV7-2 | - | TRBD1